One sample yielded the 23 T cell receptor beta chains listed below, sequenced in a study of chemoradiotherapy in HPV16-positive cancers. Measured with immunoSEQ multiplex PCR; TCRdb has only the in-frame clones, and not every one. The data hold 9,500 to 15,000 clones, with around 80% observed a single time. Sample collection was performed from a patient who underwent chemoradiotherapy. These receptors were collected from a human donor with HPV-associated anogenital cancer.

In its sample, this clone was seen once. The J gene is TRBJ1-6, the V gene TRBV2; D perhaps matches TRBD1 (5 bases). This CDR3 is built from 16 residues. V was cut by 3 bases and J by 10 bases, with 19 bases left in between. Looked up from germline, CDR1 is SNHLY and CDR2 is FYNNEI. The CDR3 coding sequence is TGTGCCAGCAGTGATGAGGGGAGTGGGGAGAACTCACCCCTCCACTTT. Amino acids: CASSDEGSGENSPLHF.

This chain uses TRBV7-2 with TRBJ2-1, with 9 bases aligning to TRBD1. From germline, CDR1 is SGHTA and CDR2 FQGNSA. This CDR3 contains 19 residues. J gave up 3 bases and V 5 bases, and 17 bases lay outside the gene matches. CDR3 sequence: CASSPKLIDRDRDYNEQFF. The CDR3 region has the DNA TGTGCCAGCAGCCCCAAACTAATAGACCGGGACAGGGACTACAATGAGCAGTTCTTC.

V usage is TRBV29-1 and J usage is TRBJ2-2, with D maybe TRBD1 (6 bases). Trimming removed 7 bases from V and 3 bases from J, with 12 bases in between. Germline-derived CDR1 and CDR2 are SQVTM and ANQGSEA. CDR3 length: 13 amino acids. CDR3 DNA sequence: TGCAGCGGCGGACAGTGGGACACCGGGGAGCTGTTTTTT. Translation gives CSGGQWDTGELFF.

This chain links TRBV11-2 with TRBJ2-3; no firm D call. Trimming stripped 5 bases from V and 2 bases from J, with 8 bases between. Per the germline V gene, CDR1 is SGHAT and CDR2 is FQNNGV. The CDR3 is made up of 13 amino acids. The CDR3 region is CASSAPSTDTQYF. The CDR3 nucleotides read TGTGCCAGCAGCGCCCCATCCACAGATACGCAGTATTTT. Full variable domain (rest looked up from reference TRBV11-2 and TRBJ2-3): EAGVAQSPRYKIIEKRQSVAFWCNPISGHATLYWYQQILGQGPKLLIQFQNNGVVDDSQLPKDRFSAERLKGVDSTLKIQPAKLEDSAVYLCASSAPSTDTQYFGPGTRLTVL.

V and J are TRBV29-1 and TRBJ2-5; possibly TRBD1 for D (6 bases). The V gene lost 4 bases and the J gene lost 5 bases, with 14 bases spanning the gap. The CDR3 has 13 residues. CDR1 is SQVTM, CDR2 ANQGSEA, per germline. Here the CDR3 DNA reads TGCAGCGTTGGTGGGGGCCGGAGGGAGACCCAGTACTTC. It translates to CSVGGGRRETQYF.

The chain couples TRBV7-2 to TRBJ1-1; perhaps TRBD1 as D (5 bases). Trimming cost V 4 bases and J 9 bases, with 12 bases left between them. The germline gives CDR1 SGHTA, CDR2 FQGNSA. This CDR3 comprises 12 residues. CDR3 amino acids: CASSSRTRQAFF. The CDR3 DNA follows: TGTGCCAGCAGCTCGCGGACACGTCAAGCTTTCTTT.

This sequence joins TRBV6-6 and TRBJ2-4; 8 positions match TRBD1. Germline V gives CDR1 MNHNY, CDR2 SVGAGI (reference sequence). J lost 5 bases, V lost 6 bases, and 6 bases had no gene match. This CDR3 comprises 14 residues. Here the CDR3 DNA reads TGTGCCAGCAGACCAGACAGGGGCCAAAACATTCAGTACTTC. This gives the protein CASRPDRGQNIQYF.

The chain links TRBV6-5 to TRBJ1-3; 7 bases fit TRBD1. This CDR3 has 14 amino acids. V was clipped by 6 bases and J by 2 bases; unmatched bases: 4. Germline values: CDR1 MNHEY, CDR2 SVGAGI. The CDR3 sequence is CASSEGAAGNTIYF. The DNA of the CDR3 is TGTGCCAGCAGCGAGGGGGCGGCTGGAAACACCATATATTTT.

V gene TRBV7-3 combines with J gene TRBJ2-3, with 8 bases aligning to TRBD2. Trimming removed 5 bases from V and 1 base from J; junction bases left unmatched: 5. From germline, CDR1 is SGHTA and CDR2 FQGTGA. The CDR3 spans 15 residues. CDR3 bases: TGTGCCAGCAGCGCACTTAGCGGGGGCACAGATACGCAGTATTTT. Translating it yields CASSALSGGTDTQYF. The full variable domain, completed using reference TRBV7-3 and TRBJ2-3, is GAGVSQTPSNKVTEKGKYVELRCDPISGHTALYWYRQSLGQGPEFLIYFQGTGAADDSGLPNDRFFAVRPEGSVSTLKIQRTERGDSAVYLCASSALSGGTDTQYFGPGTRLTVL.

This chain connects TRBV20-1 to TRBJ2-7; a possible D gene is TRBD1 (6 bases). Trimming cost V 7 bases and J 6 bases, with 13 bases left between them. In germline, CDR1 is DFQATT, CDR2 SNEGSKA (reference sequence). The length of the CDR3 is 11 residues. CDR3 sequence reads: CSVRGSGEQYF. The CDR3 DNA follows: TGCAGTGTCAGGGGATCTGGCGAGCAGTACTTC.

V gene TRBV28 combines with J gene TRBJ1-2; 7 bases are shared with TRBD1. The trim removed 5 bases at V and 8 bases at J, leaving 8 bases unmatched. The germline V gene has CDR1 MDHEN and CDR2 SYDVKM. The CDR3 is made up of 13 amino acids. The CDR3 sequence: CASSRTGLRGYTF. The CDR3 nucleotides are TGTGCCAGCAGTCGGACAGGTCTAAGAGGCTACACCTTC.

To note about this clone: The junction departs from germline at one end; a sequencing error may be responsible. This CDR3 is also generated by other DNA sequences in the sample. The rearrangement links TRBV11-3 to TRBJ2-2; 9 bases are shared with TRBD1. Germline V gives CDR1 SGHNT, CDR2 YENEEA. CDR3 length: 15 amino acids. CDR3 bases: TGTGCCAGCAGCTCCGGGACAGGGCTAACCGGGGAGCTATTTTTT. It yields the protein CASSSGTGLTGELFF.

A few counts support this clone. The CDR3 here is CASKGSNIVGAQHF. The CDR3 DNA follows: TGTGCCAGCAAGGGGTCGAACATCGTTGGAGCCCAGCATTTT. The V and J genes are TRBV27 and TRBJ1-5; possibly TRBD1 for D (5 bases). V was trimmed by 7 bases and J by 11 bases, leaving 21 bases between them. The CDR3 has 14 amino acids. The germline V gene has CDR1 MNHEY and CDR2 SMNVEV (reference sequence).

This chain joins TRBV14 and TRBJ1-2; D not certain. Germline V gene lookup returns CDR1 SGHDN and CDR2 FVKESK. The germline V and J ends were trimmed by 4 bases and 7 bases, with 16 bases remaining between them. The CDR3 runs to 14 residues. CDR3 sequence (DNA): TGTGCCAGCAGCCCTTACCACGAAAGGAGTGGCTACACCTTC. Protein product: CASSPYHERSGYTF.

The chain uses TRBV5-6 and TRBJ2-1, with D perhaps TRBD1 (5 bases). The V end was cut by 1 base, the J end by 10 bases, with 15 bases between. The CDR3 extends over 14 amino acids. CDR1 and CDR2 (germline): SGHDT, YYEEEE. The DNA of the CDR3 is TGTGCCAGCAGCTTGCTCCAGGGTCAGTACGAGCAGTTCTTC. Amino acid sequence: CASSLLQGQYEQFF.

This clone was picked up a small number of times. The chain recombines TRBV4-2 with TRBJ2-1; 10 bases map to TRBD2. CDR1 is LGHNA and CDR2 is YNFKEQ in the germline V gene. The CDR3 runs 17 residues. The V gene end was trimmed by 0 bases and the J gene end by 8 bases; junction bases not matched to a gene: 10. Written as DNA, the CDR3 is TGTGCCAGCAGCCAAGAGAGGATGGGGACTAGCGTCGATGAGCAGTTCTTC. Its translation is CASSQERMGTSVDEQFF.

J is TRBJ1-1 and V is TRBV4-3; D may be TRBD1 (6 bases). Germline CDR1 LGHNA, CDR2 YSLEER. V was cut by 6 bases and J by 8 bases, with 16 bases left in between. This CDR3 is built from 13 residues. Written as DNA, the CDR3 is TGCGCCAGCAGTCAAACAGGGACCCTCGAAGCTTTCTTT. Translation gives CASSQTGTLEAFF.

J is TRBJ2-3 and V is TRBV7-3, with a possible D match to TRBD2 (6 bases). Between the trimmed V and J ends, which lost 6 bases and 2 bases, there was a span of 15 bases. The CDR3 is 15 amino acids. In germline, CDR1 is SGHTA, CDR2 FQGTGA. The DNA for the CDR3 is TGTGCCAGCAGTCTATATAGCGGAACCACAGATACGCAGTATTTT. Translated, it gives CASSLYSGTTDTQYF.

The chain is built from TRBV11-3 and TRBJ2-1; 7 bases align to TRBD2. Germline values: CDR1 SGHNT, CDR2 YENEEA. CDR3 length: 18 residues. V shed 2 bases, J shed 2 bases, and the junction held 12 bases outside the gene matches. The CDR3 coding sequence is TGTGCCAGCAGCTTAACTTTCTGGATAGCGGGCCCCTACAATGAGCAGTTCTTC. It encodes CASSLTFWIAGPYNEQFF.

The table lists this clone with a few counts. J is TRBJ1-2 and V is TRBV7-9; D is uncertain. The CDR3 covers 13 residues. The V gene's germline CDR1 is SEHNR and CDR2 FQNEAQ (reference sequence). V lost 2 bases to trimming and J lost 7 bases, with 11 bases between them. The CDR3 spells CASSLNGLGGYTF. Written as DNA, the CDR3 is TGTGCCAGCAGCTTAAACGGGTTAGGTGGCTACACCTTC.

This chain joins TRBV13 and TRBJ2-1; 12 bases map to TRBD2. Germline V gene data show CDR1 as PRHDT and CDR2 as FYEKMQ (reference sequence). J lost 6 bases, V lost 5 bases, and 14 bases had no gene match. CDR3 length: 18 residues. CDR3 nucleotide sequence: TGTGCCAGCAGCGCTCCCCCGGGGCCTAGCGGGGGGGCCAATGAGCAGTTCTTC. Translated: CASSAPPGPSGGANEQFF.

The chain is built from TRBV4-1 and TRBJ2-4; TRBD2 matches at 7 bases. V lost 5 bases and J lost 5; bases outside the gene matches: 6. This CDR3 region has 14 residues. Germline V CDR1 and CDR2: MGHRA, YSYEKL. As DNA, the CDR3 is TGCGCCAGCAGCAAACCGGGACTACAAAACATTCAGTACTTC. Protein: CASSKPGLQNIQYF.

This clone was found a few times. This chain uses TRBV19 with TRBJ1-5, with D perhaps matching TRBD1 (5 bases). The V gene lost 8 bases and the J gene lost 5 bases, with 10 bases spanning the gap. CDR1 is LNHDA and CDR2 is SQIVND in the germline V gene (reference sequence). The length of the CDR3 is 12 residues. The CDR3 DNA sequence: TGTGCCAGTGGACGGGGGGATCAGCCCCAGCATTTT. Translating gives CASGRGDQPQHF.